These T cell receptor beta chains were read from a single sample in a study of cytomegalovirus exposure and HLA in healthy donors. The repertoire was sequenced with immunoSEQ multiplex PCR; TCRdb's copy has only in-frame clones and lacks some. The sample yields some 180,000 clones, about four fifths seen once. Source material: PBMCs. All receptors come from a woman in her twenties or thirties in good health and CMV-seropositive. CDR3s include the opening cysteine and the closing phenylalanine or tryptophan. Fields, in order: clone size, D gene, V gene, J gene, CDR3 protein, CDR3 DNA. The D gene is left open where the match is weak. Clone size is stated in some rows and not others, as once, few, many or a class when expanded.

few	-	TRBV11-3	TRBJ1-1	CASTPTGLITEAFF	TGTGCCAGCACCCCCACAGGGCTTATCACTGAAGCTTTCTTT
-	-	TRBV19	TRBJ2-1	CASRGPTLSGYNEQFF	TGTGCCAGTCGAGGCCCCACTTTATCGGGTTACAATGAGCAGTTCTTC
-	TRBD1	TRBV5-8	TRBJ2-3	CASSLGQGKGTDTQYF	TGTGCCAGCAGCTTGGGACAGGGAAAAGGAACAGATACGCAGTATTTT
-	-	TRBV4-1	TRBJ2-2	CASSQETVSAEELFF	TGCGCCAGCAGCCAAGAGACGGTATCGGCGGAGGAGCTGTTTTTT
-	-	TRBV7-2	TRBJ1-1	CASSLSGVLNTEAFF	TGTGCCAGCAGCTTGTCAGGGGTTTTGAACACTGAAGCTTTCTTT
-	-	TRBV30	TRBJ1-2	CAGGGDLVGYTF	TGTGCCGGAGGTGGGGACTTAGTTGGCTACACCTTC
-	TRBD1	TRBV7-6	TRBJ1-4	CASSLGQGSEKLFF	TGTGCCAGCAGCTTAGGACAGGGTAGTGAAAAACTGTTTTTT
-	-	TRBV6-5	TRBJ1-1	CASSYSTGVNTEAFF	TGTGCCAGCAGTTACTCAACAGGCGTCAACACTGAAGCTTTCTTT
-	TRBD1	TRBV28	TRBJ1-5	CASSFTGDNQPQHF	TGTGCCAGCAGTTTTACAGGGGACAATCAGCCCCAGCATTTT
-	TRBD1	TRBV6-1	TRBJ2-7	CASSFLTGANYEQYF	TGTGCCAGCAGCTTCCTGACAGGGGCCAACTACGAGCAGTACTTC
-	-	TRBV29-1	TRBJ2-1	CSGRGGGRYNEQFF	TGCAGCGGACGAGGGGGGGGCCGGTACAATGAGCAGTTCTTC
-	-	TRBV10-3	TRBJ1-2	CAISESFLYGYTF	TGTGCCATCAGTGAGTCTTTTTTATATGGCTACACCTTC
-	TRBD2	TRBV7-2	TRBJ2-7	CASSSTSEPSSPHEQYF	TGTGCCAGCAGCTCTACTAGCGAGCCCTCCTCCCCGCACGAGCAGTACTTC
-	-	TRBV6-1	TRBJ1-2	CASSDLGDNSYGYTF	TGTGCCAGCAGTGATTTAGGGGACAACTCCTATGGCTACACCTTC
-	-	TRBV6-6	TRBJ1-5	CASARLVYQPQHF	TGTGCCAGCGCCCGGTTAGTGTATCAGCCCCAGCATTTT
-	-	TRBV29-1	TRBJ1-1	CSVDGQAPGAFF	TGCAGCGTTGATGGGCAGGCCCCGGGGGCTTTCTTT
few	-	TRBV4-3	TRBJ1-3	CASSQADRFSGNTIYF	TGCGCCAGCAGCCAAGCAGACAGATTCTCTGGAAACACCATATATTTT
few	TRBD1	TRBV7-3	TRBJ2-1	CASSLLGQGGDEQFF	TGTGCCAGCAGCTTACTGGGACAGGGGGGCGATGAGCAGTTCTTC
-	TRBD2	TRBV20-1	TRBJ2-1	CSVLRGGGQFF	TGCAGTGTATTACGGGGGGGAGGGCAGTTCTTC
-	TRBD2	TRBV30	TRBJ2-2	CAWSVRGTRLAGGFRRSTGELFF	TGTGCCTGGAGTGTAAGGGGAACCCGACTAGCGGGAGGATTCAGAAGAAGCACCGGGGAGCTGTTTTTT
few	-	TRBV5-1	TRBJ2-1	CASSSWTDSYNEQFF	TGCGCCAGCAGCTCCTGGACAGACTCCTACAATGAGCAGTTCTTC
-	-	TRBV6-6	TRBJ2-7	CASSQGRRWDEQYF	TGTGCCAGCAGTCAGGGTAGACGGTGGGACGAGCAGTACTTC
once	-	TRBV11-2	TRBJ2-7	CASRMVEGFSYEQYF	TGTGCCAGCAGGATGGTGGAGGGGTTCTCCTACGAGCAGTACTTC
-	-	TRBV4-1	TRBJ2-7	CASSQGAPEHEQYF	TGCGCCAGCAGCCAAGGGGCCCCGGAACACGAGCAGTACTTC
-	-	TRBV6-4	TRBJ1-5	CASSSSWGQPQHF	TGTGCCAGCAGCAGCTCTTGGGGCCAGCCCCAGCATTTT
-	-	TRBV30	TRBJ1-1	CAWAPQGRTEAFF	TGTGCCTGGGCTCCGCAGGGGCGTACTGAAGCTTTCTTT
-	-	TRBV28	TRBJ1-2	CASSLGGRNYGYTF	TGTGCCAGTAGTTTAGGGGGGAGGAACTATGGCTACACCTTC
few	-	TRBV5-1	TRBJ2-7	CASSLVTDAYEQYF	TGCGCCAGCAGCTTGGTAACAGACGCCTACGAGCAGTACTTC
-	TRBD1	TRBV2	TRBJ1-5	CASSDWDRDGQPQHF	TGTGCCAGCAGTGATTGGGACAGGGACGGTCAGCCCCAGCATTTT
-	-	TRBV7-2	TRBJ2-7	CASSLGPGGGTGSYEQYF	TGTGCCAGCAGCTTAGGGCCAGGGGGAGGGACAGGCTCCTACGAGCAGTACTTC
once	-	TRBV29-1	TRBJ2-2	CSVMRLGTGELFF	TGCAGCGTTATGAGGCTCGGAACCGGGGAGCTGTTTTTT
-	TRBD1	TRBV7-6	TRBJ1-1	CASSDRVGTEAFF	TGTGCCAGCAGCGACAGGGTCGGCACTGAAGCTTTCTTT
-	TRBD2	TRBV9	TRBJ2-6	CASSAGGSGANVLTF	TGTGCCAGCAGCGCGGGAGGCTCTGGGGCCAACGTCCTGACTTTC
-	TRBD1	TRBV7-3	TRBJ1-2	CASSPGPGQQNYGYTF	TGTGCCAGCAGCCCCGGGCCGGGACAGCAAAACTATGGCTACACCTTC
-	TRBD2	TRBV27	TRBJ2-5	CASHDTLTSGSETQYF	TGTGCCAGCCACGACACCTTAACTAGCGGGAGTGAGACCCAGTACTTC
-	-	TRBV6-6	TRBJ1-5	CASSFYVYHQPQHF	TGTGCCAGCAGTTTCTATGTCTACCATCAGCCCCAGCATTTT
once	-	TRBV21-1	TRBJ2-3	CASTRPGHHHTDTQYF	TGTGCCAGCACCCGACCGGGACACCACCACACAGATACGCAGTATTTT
-	-	TRBV10-3	TRBJ2-1	CAISESSFWANEQFF	TGTGCCATCAGTGAGTCAAGTTTTTGGGCCAATGAGCAGTTCTTC
-	TRBD1	TRBV28	TRBJ2-7	CASTRPGQNYEQYF	TGTGCCAGCACCCGACCGGGACAGAACTACGAGCAGTACTTC
-	TRBD2	TRBV28	TRBJ2-1	CASGSLAGENNEQFF	TGTGCCAGCGGCTCACTAGCGGGAGAAAACAATGAGCAGTTCTTC
-	-	TRBV4-1	TRBJ1-3	CASSLGQTRTGNTIYF	TGCGCCAGCAGCCTAGGACAAACCCGAACAGGAAACACCATATATTTT
few	-	TRBV7-6	TRBJ1-2	CASSLGQGNYGYTF	TGTGCCAGCAGCTTAGGGCAGGGGAACTATGGCTACACCTTC
-	TRBD1	TRBV6-4	TRBJ2-3	CASSETLQGADTQYF	TGTGCCAGCAGTGAAACCCTACAGGGGGCAGATACGCAGTATTTT
once	-	TRBV28	TRBJ1-1	CASSLPGTEAFF	TGTGCCAGCAGTTTACCCGGGACTGAAGCTTTCTTT
-	TRBD2	TRBV7-8	TRBJ2-5	CASSPKYGLAEGQGTQYF	TGTGCCAGCAGCCCCAAATACGGACTAGCGGAGGGACAAGGGACCCAGTACTTC
-	TRBD1	TRBV19	TRBJ1-4	CASSVYRGRMANEKLFF	TGTGCCAGTAGTGTCTACAGGGGGCGCATGGCTAATGAAAAACTGTTTTTT
-	-	TRBV7-6	TRBJ1-1	CASTTTGGSGEAFF	TGTGCCAGCACCACCACGGGGGGGTCGGGGGAAGCTTTCTTT
-	TRBD1	TRBV27	TRBJ1-1	CASSSTGVNTEAFF	TGTGCCAGCAGTTCAACAGGGGTGAACACTGAAGCTTTCTTT
-	TRBD2	TRBV4-3	TRBJ2-1	CASSQAGGARNEQFF	TGCGCCAGCAGCCAAGCGGGGGGGGCGCGCAATGAGCAGTTCTTC
-	TRBD2	TRBV28	TRBJ2-1	CASSSLQLAGGVEQFF	TGTGCCAGCAGTTCCCTCCAACTAGCGGGAGGAGTTGAGCAGTTCTTC
-	-	TRBV11-2	TRBJ1-1	CASSQWQGTLSTEAFF	TGTGCCAGCAGCCAGTGGCAGGGGACCTTAAGTACTGAAGCTTTCTTT
-	-	TRBV7-6	TRBJ2-3	CASSLRVTSTDTQYF	TGTGCCAGCAGCTTAAGAGTTACCAGCACAGATACGCAGTATTTT
-	-	TRBV30	TRBJ2-5	CAGRLVKTQYF	TGTGCCGGGAGACTAGTGAAGACCCAGTACTTC
-	-	TRBV19	TRBJ2-7	CASSIRGGVYEQYF	TGTGCCAGTAGTATTCGCGGAGGGGTCTACGAGCAGTACTTC
few	-	TRBV5-1	TRBJ1-6	CASSPGIVDSPLHF	TGCGCCAGCAGCCCGGGTATTGTAGATTCACCCCTCCACTTT
few	TRBD1	TRBV5-4	TRBJ2-1	CASSAGQGNEQFF	TGTGCCAGCAGCGCGGGACAGGGGAATGAGCAGTTCTTC
-	-	TRBV7-3	TRBJ2-7	CASSFNNPYEQYF	TGTGCCAGCAGCTTTAATAATCCCTACGAGCAGTACTTC
-	-	TRBV27	TRBJ2-7	CASSLGQRPYEQYF	TGTGCCAGCAGTTTAGGGCAACGCCCCTACGAGCAGTACTTC
-	-	TRBV2	TRBJ2-2	CASREIENTGELFF	TGTGCCAGCAGGGAGATAGAGAACACCGGGGAGCTGTTTTTT